The present TCR beta chain was sequenced within a study of blood T cell repertoires in COVID-19. The CDR3 consists of 13 residues. Trimming took off 0 bases at V and 5 bases at J, with 8 bases between the two ends. Germline-derived CDR1 and CDR2 are SGDLS and YYNGEE. Per the authors' pipeline: Nucleated cell counts were estimated from reference gene primer amplification. Profiled with immunoSEQ multiplex PCR; TCRdb holds only in-frame clones, not every one. Clone size and the V and J calls come from that table; the DNA yielded D and trimming. The sample has about 250,000 clones, around 84% seen once; the top ten hold about 1.5%.

This clonotype was obtained from a woman aged 40 to 55 who had recovered from COVID-19. The chain recombines TRBV9 with TRBJ2-5; a possible D gene is TRBD2 (6 bases). The source material was peripheral blood. This CDR3 is CASSVAGGETQYF. The CDR3 DNA is TGTGCCAGCAGCGTAGCCGGGGGTGAGACCCAGTACTTC. Full variable domain (remainder filled in from reference TRBV9 and TRBJ2-5): DSGVTQTPKHLITATGQRVTLRCSPRSGDLSVYWYQQSLDQGLQFLIQYYNGEERAKGNILERFSAQQFPDLHSELNLSSLELGDSALYFCASSVAGGETQYFGPGTRLLVL.